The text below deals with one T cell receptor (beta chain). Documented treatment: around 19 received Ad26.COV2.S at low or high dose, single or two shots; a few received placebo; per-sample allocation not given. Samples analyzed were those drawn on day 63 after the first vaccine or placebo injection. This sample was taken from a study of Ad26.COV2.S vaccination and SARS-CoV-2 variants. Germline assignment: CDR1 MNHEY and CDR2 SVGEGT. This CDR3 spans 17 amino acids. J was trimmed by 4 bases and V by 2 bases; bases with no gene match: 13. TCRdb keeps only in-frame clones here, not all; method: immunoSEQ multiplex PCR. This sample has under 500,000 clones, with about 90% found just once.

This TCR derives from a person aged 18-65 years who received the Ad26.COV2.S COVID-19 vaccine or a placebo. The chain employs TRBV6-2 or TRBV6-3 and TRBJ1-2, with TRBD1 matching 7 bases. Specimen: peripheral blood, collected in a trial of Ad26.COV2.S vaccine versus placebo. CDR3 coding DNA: TGTGCCAGCAGTTACGATAAAGTCGGACAGGCCATCTATGGCTACACCTTC. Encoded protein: CASSYDKVGQAIYGYTF.